This TCR beta chain was found in a study of molecular identifiers for immune sequencing clone quantification. One entry per CDR3 protein, called by TCRdb with MiXCR from the PCR reads. Found here are approximately 100,000 distinct CDR3 sequences, roughly 38% of them singletons; the top ten hold around 4%. This clonotype was seen a few times. J was trimmed by 0 bases and V by 5 bases; bases with no gene match: 3. The CDR3 spans 14 residues. The chain couples TRBV12-3 or TRBV12-4 to TRBJ2-7; 8 bases are shared with TRBD2. This sequence originates from a human donor in good health. Some libraries in this study had Jurkat cell RNA spiked in. Sequenced input: naive CD8+ T cells from blood, with Jurkat cell RNA spiked in. As to subset: FACS-sorted CD8+CD4-CCR7+CD45RA+ naive T cells. CDR3 bases: TGTGCCAGCAGTGTTAGCGGGAACTCCTACGAGCAGTACTTC. The encoded protein is CASSVSGNSYEQYF.